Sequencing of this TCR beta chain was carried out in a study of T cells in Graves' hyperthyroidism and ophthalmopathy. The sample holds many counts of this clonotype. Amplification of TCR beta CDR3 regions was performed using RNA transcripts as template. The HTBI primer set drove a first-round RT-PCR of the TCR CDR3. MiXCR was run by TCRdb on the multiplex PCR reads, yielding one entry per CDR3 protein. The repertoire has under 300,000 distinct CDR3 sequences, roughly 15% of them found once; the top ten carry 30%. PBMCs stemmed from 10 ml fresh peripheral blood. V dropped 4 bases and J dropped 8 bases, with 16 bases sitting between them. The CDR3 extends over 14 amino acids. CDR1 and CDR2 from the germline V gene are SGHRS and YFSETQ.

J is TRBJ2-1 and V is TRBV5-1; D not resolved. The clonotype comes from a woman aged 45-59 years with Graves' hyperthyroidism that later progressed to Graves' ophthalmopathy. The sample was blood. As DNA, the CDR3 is TGCGCCAGCAGCACTATCACTGGGAAGTATGAGCAGTTCTTC. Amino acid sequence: CASSTITGKYEQFF.